This T cell receptor (beta chain) was documented in a study of CD8+CD57+ T cells in acquired aplastic anemia. The overall study: CD4+ and CD8+ cells, once sorted, gave DNA averaging around 3.2 ug. Overall study findings and caveats: Patients and controls shared 25 to 30 CD8+ CDR3 sequences.

The sequenced patients had an expansion of CD8+CD57+ cells seen by flow cytometry. Severe acquired aplastic anemia was present in all patients. No therapy was given to patients before blood sampling. Germline assignment: CDR1 SSHAT and CDR2 FNYEAQ (reference sequence). The CDR3 extends over 13 amino acids. Genomic DNA served as template for TCR beta VDJ and CDR3 profiling. MiXCR, applied by TCRdb to the reads, yields one record per CDR3 protein. The sample records around 170,000 distinct CDR3 sequences, approximately 48% being singletons. As regards this clonotype: What it recognizes is unknown. One end of the junction does not line up with germline, which may come from a read error.

The receptor comes from a human donor with aplastic anemia. J is TRBJ2-1 and V is TRBV7-7; the D is unclear. Material: sorted CD4+, CD8+, or CD8+CD57+ T cells (not recorded which) from PBMCs. DNA for the CDR3: TGTGCTAGCAGCCGTACTATTTACAATGAGCAGTTCTTC. Its protein is CASSRTIYNEQFF.